The 21 T cell receptor beta chains presented below share a single source sample, sequenced in a study of T cell responses to AZD1222 COVID-19 vaccine. Sequencing was performed with immunoSEQ multiplex PCR; in TCRdb, only in-frame clones are kept and a portion is missing. This table holds around 99,000 clones, over 75% found once. This sample comprised peripheral blood, obtained on day 0 of MenACWY control vaccination. Source of these receptors: an adult in good health.

The rearrangement joins TRBV7-9 to TRBJ1-2; D not certain. The CDR3 totals 15 residues. In germline, CDR1 is SEHNR, CDR2 FQNEAQ (reference sequence). Deletions cut 0 bases from V and 8 bases from J, with 16 bases between. The CDR3 protein is CASSLASDGARGYTF. As DNA, the CDR3 is TGTGCCAGCAGCTTAGCGTCTGACGGAGCCCGCGGCTACACCTTC.

The chain recombines TRBV6-1 with TRBJ1-5; perhaps TRBD1 as D (5 bases). Trimming removed 1 base at V and 7 bases at J, with 5 bases between. CDR1 is MNHNS, CDR2 SASEGT, per germline. The CDR3 contains 12 residues. DNA for the CDR3: TGTGCCAGCAGTGAAGGGGACCAGCCCCAGCATTTT. Translation: CASSEGDQPQHF.

The chain links TRBV7-9 to TRBJ2-5; D is undetermined. This CDR3 spans 17 amino acids. Trimming removed 3 bases at V and 4 bases at J, with 21 bases between. Germline V gene sequence: CDR1 SEHNR, CDR2 FQNEAQ (reference sequence). CDR3 DNA: TGTGCCAGCAGCTTCGTCGTCTTGACGGCCGAACGAGAGACCCAGTACTTC. Protein sequence: CASSFVVLTAERETQYF.

The chain carries TRBV6-2 or TRBV6-3 and TRBJ1-1; D ambiguous. V was pared by 4 bases and J by 1 base, with 10 bases between. Germline V gene lookup returns CDR1 MNHEY and CDR2 SVGEGT. The CDR3 contains 14 residues. CDR3 loop: CASSSGRPNTEAFF. The CDR3, as DNA: TGTGCCAGCAGTTCAGGAAGGCCGAACACTGAAGCTTTCTTT.

J is TRBJ1-6 and V is TRBV25-1; D not resolved. The V end lost 3 bases, the J end lost 0 bases, and 6 bases lay between the germline ends. The CDR3 is 15 amino acids. From germline, CDR1 is MGHDK and CDR2 SYGVNS. The DNA of the CDR3 is TGTGCCAGCAGTGAGACCTTCTCCTATAATTCACCCCTCCACTTT. This gives the protein CASSETFSYNSPLHF.

This rearrangement joins TRBV28 to TRBJ1-2; D perhaps matches TRBD1 (5 bases). Germline V lookup: CDR1 MDHEN, CDR2 SYDVKM. V was trimmed by 5 bases and J by 7 bases, leaving 11 bases between them. There are 12 residues in the CDR3. The CDR3 sequence: CASSGGLVGYTF. CDR3 in DNA: TGTGCCAGCAGTGGGGGTCTGGTTGGCTACACCTTC.

The V and J genes are TRBV10-3 and TRBJ2-2; 8 positions agree with TRBD1. This CDR3 comprises 14 residues. Losses at the gene ends were 6 bases for V and 3 bases for J; bases not matched to a gene: 3. The germline V gene encodes CDR1 ENHRY and CDR2 SYGVKD. The CDR3 DNA is TGTGCCATCAGGCCGGGACAGGACACCGGGGAGCTGTTTTTT. It specifies CAIRPGQDTGELFF.

This sequence joins TRBV24-1 and TRBJ2-7, with unresolved D. The CDR3 spans 13 residues. Between the trimmed V and J ends, which lost 8 bases and 0 bases, there was a span of 10 bases. Germline lookup yields CDR1 KGHDR and CDR2 SFDVKD. This CDR3 reads CATIKSYSYEQYF. In DNA, the CDR3 is TGTGCCACCATTAAGTCGTACTCCTACGAGCAGTACTTC.

This clone was recorded once. The chain employs TRBV9 and TRBJ1-2, with D hard to call. The CDR3 covers 10 residues. Trimming took off 2 bases at V and 6 bases at J, with 2 bases between the two ends. Germline V CDR1 and CDR2: SGDLS, YYNGEE. As DNA, the CDR3 is TGTGCCAGCAGCGTGGATGGCTACACCTTC. Residues: CASSVDGYTF.

J is TRBJ1-3 and V is TRBV15; no firm D call. The CDR3 loop spans 14 amino acids. In germline, CDR1 is LNHNV, CDR2 YYDKDF (reference sequence). With 1 base removed from V and 8 bases from J, the gap between germline ends came to 12 bases. This chain's CDR3 is CATSRGTVRDTIYF. CDR3 nucleotide sequence: TGTGCCACCAGCAGAGGAACGGTGCGGGACACCATATATTTT.

V and J are TRBV28 and TRBJ2-3; D is uncertain. The CDR3 runs to 16 residues. With 8 bases removed from V and 1 base from J, the gap between germline ends came to 19 bases. Looked up from germline, CDR1 is MDHEN and CDR2 is SYDVKM. In DNA, the CDR3 is TGTGCCAGCGGGCGATTTAGTGGTGTCGGCACAGATACGCAGTATTTT. Encoded protein: CASGRFSGVGTDTQYF.

The chain couples TRBV7-9 to TRBJ1-1, with TRBD1 as a possible D gene (5 bases). The CDR3 is 12 residues long. CDR1 and CDR2 from the germline V gene are SEHNR and FQNEAQ (reference sequence). V dropped 3 bases and J dropped 10 bases, with 12 bases sitting between them. The CDR3 DNA is TGTGCCAGCAGCTTCGTTGAGGGGAGAGCTTTCTTT. The encoded protein is CASSFVEGRAFF.

The rearrangement links TRBV7-9 to TRBJ2-7, with a weak D call TRBD1 (6 bases). The V gene lost 6 bases and the J gene lost 1 base, with 10 bases spanning the gap. Germline CDR1 reads SEHNR; CDR2 reads FQNEAQ (reference sequence). This CDR3 has 13 amino acids. The CDR3, as DNA: TGTGCCAGCAGTCAAGACAGGTCCTACGAGCAGTACTTC. It translates to CASSQDRSYEQYF.

The chain is built from TRBV4-1 and TRBJ1-1; perhaps TRBD1 as D (5 bases). V was clipped by 0 bases and J by 8 bases, with 10 bases between them. The CDR3 extends over 13 amino acids. Germline CDR1 and CDR2: MGHRA and YSYEKL. CDR3 coding DNA: TGCGCCAGCAGCCAAGATCGGGGGACCGAAGCTTTCTTT. Amino acid sequence: CASSQDRGTEAFF.

The chain is built from TRBV27 and TRBJ1-1; D may be TRBD1 (6 bases). V was pared by 5 bases and J by 3 bases, with 16 bases between. The CDR3 runs 15 residues. Germline CDR1 and CDR2: MNHEY and SMNVEV (reference sequence). The CDR3 DNA reads as TGTGCCAGCAGTCTGGGGGGGGCAGGGTACACTGAAGCTTTCTTT. This sequence encodes CASSLGGAGYTEAFF.

The genes are TRBV7-9 and TRBJ2-7; TRBD1 matches at 7 bases. V gave up 4 bases and J gave up 5 bases; unmatched junction bases: 5. This CDR3 has 13 residues. Germline V lookup: CDR1 SEHNR, CDR2 FQNEAQ (reference sequence). CDR3 DNA sequence: TGTGCCAGCAGCTCAACAGGGGACAACGAGCAGTACTTC. This gives the protein CASSSTGDNEQYF.

The V call is TRBV7-2, the J call TRBJ2-7; D unresolved. Germline V CDR1 and CDR2: SGHTA, FQGNSA. V was clipped by 7 bases and J by 2 bases, with 15 bases between them. This CDR3 contains 14 residues. The CDR3 nucleotides are TGTGCCAGCACCGTAGTGCCAGAGGCCTACGAGCAGTACTTC. Translating it yields CASTVVPEAYEQYF.

This clone has a single count. The chain is built from TRBV7-9 and TRBJ1-6; TRBD1 agrees at 8 bases. CDR1 and CDR2 (germline): SEHNR, FQNEAQ (reference sequence). V was pared by 2 bases and J by 7 bases, with 4 bases of the junction left unmatched. This CDR3 comprises 15 residues. The CDR3 spells CASSLQGARNSPLHF. The CDR3, as DNA: TGTGCCAGCAGCTTACAGGGGGCGCGGAATTCACCCCTCCACTTT.

J is TRBJ2-1 and V is TRBV29-1; the match to TRBD2 covers 8 bases. Germline loops: CDR1 SQVTM, CDR2 ANQGSEA. V dropped 8 bases and J dropped 9; count of bases not matched to a gene: 6. There are 11 residues in the CDR3. The CDR3 nucleotides are TGCAGCTCCAGACTAGCGAGTGAGCAGTTCTTC. This sequence encodes CSSRLASEQFF.

With respect to this clone: Relative to the germline gene, one junction end is altered; a read error may explain this. The J gene is TRBJ2-5, the V gene TRBV7-7; D remains ambiguous. This CDR3 has 15 residues. The V gene's germline CDR1 is SSHAT and CDR2 FNYEAQ (reference sequence). CDR3 protein: CASSLGTGPQETQYF. CDR3 DNA sequence: TGTGCTAGCAGCTTAGGTACCGGGCCCCAAGAGACCCAGTACTTC.

J is TRBJ1-2 and V is TRBV3-1 (or the pseudogene TRBV3-2); D is uncertain. V gave up 1 base and J gave up 2 bases, with 11 bases separating them. The CDR3 has 15 residues. Per the germline V gene, CDR1 is LGHDT and CDR2 is YNNKEL (reference sequence). Written as DNA, the CDR3 is TGTGCCAGCAGCCAAGGCTTGACTTCAAACTATGGCTACACCTTC. This sequence encodes CASSQGLTSNYGYTF.